This T cell receptor (beta chain) came from a study of blood T cells in healthy people across ages. Study-level findings and limits: Roughly linearly, TCR beta diversity per million T cells fell as age increased.

Looked up from germline, CDR1 is MNHNS and CDR2 is SASEGT. CDR3 length: 19 residues. Together with a sample-barcoded 5' primer, a J-beta primer mix was included in a second PCR lasting roughly 7 to 11 cycles. One entry per CDR3 protein, called by TCRdb with MiXCR from the 5' RACE reads. The sample lists about 600,000 distinct CDR3 sequences, around 48% occurring once. As for this clonotype: Antigen unknown. The junction departs from the called germline gene at one end, perhaps through a read error.

The sample taken for sequencing was blood. The source is a man aged 80 or over in good health. The chain employs TRBV6-1 and TRBJ2-6; 11 nucleotides line up with TRBD2. The CDR3 sequence is CASSQWGTSGASGANVLTF. CDR3 sequence (DNA): TGTGCCAGCAGTCAATGGGGGACTAGCGGAGCCTCTGGGGCCAACGTCCTGACTTTT.